This TCR beta chain was sequenced during a study of response to subunit inactivated influenza vaccine. Using its own MiXCR run on the RT-PCR reads, TCRdb lists one record per CDR3 protein. This table holds hundreds of thousands of distinct CDR3 sequences, about 11% found once. Germline CDR1 MNHEY, CDR2 SVGAGI. With 0 bases removed from V and 7 bases from J, the gap between germline ends came to 15 bases. The CDR3 is made up of 15 amino acids. This sample was shared with a second study, whose subject was T cells expressing NK-cell markers. That work states: A 5'RACE template switching approach incorporating UMIs was used to make TCR beta cDNA.

The material sequenced was PBMCs from blood, taken on the day of vaccination. The rearrangement uses TRBV6-5 and TRBJ1-2; no definite D call. The clonotype was recovered from a man aged 45-65 years who received an inactivated influenza vaccine. In DNA, the CDR3 is TGTGCCAGCAGTTACTCGAGGGCGGAGACTGGTGGCTACACCTTC. Translation gives CASSYSRAETGGYTF.